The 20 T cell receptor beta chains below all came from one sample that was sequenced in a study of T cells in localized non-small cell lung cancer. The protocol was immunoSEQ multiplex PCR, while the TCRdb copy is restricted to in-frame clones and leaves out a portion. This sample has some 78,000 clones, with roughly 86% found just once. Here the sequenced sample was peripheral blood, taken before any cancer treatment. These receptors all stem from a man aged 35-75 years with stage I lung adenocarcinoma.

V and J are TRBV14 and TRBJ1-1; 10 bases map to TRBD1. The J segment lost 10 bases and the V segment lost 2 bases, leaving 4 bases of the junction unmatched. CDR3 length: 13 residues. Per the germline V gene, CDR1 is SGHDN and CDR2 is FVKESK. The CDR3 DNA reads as TGTGCCAGCAGCCAACAGACAGGGGGCCTAGCTTTCTTT. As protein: CASSQQTGGLAFF. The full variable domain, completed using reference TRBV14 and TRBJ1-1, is EAGVTQFPSHSVIEKGQTVTLRCDPISGHDNLYWYRRVMGKEIKFLLHFVKESKQDESGMPNNRFLAERTGGTYSTLKVQPAELEDSGVYFCASSQQTGGLAFFGQGTRLTVV.

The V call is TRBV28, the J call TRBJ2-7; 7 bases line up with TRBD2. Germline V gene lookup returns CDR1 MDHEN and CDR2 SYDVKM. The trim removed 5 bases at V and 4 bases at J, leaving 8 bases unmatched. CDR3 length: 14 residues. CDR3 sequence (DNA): TGTGCCAGCAGTCGGAGGGGAGGGAATTACGAGCAGTACTTC. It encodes CASSRRGGNYEQYF.

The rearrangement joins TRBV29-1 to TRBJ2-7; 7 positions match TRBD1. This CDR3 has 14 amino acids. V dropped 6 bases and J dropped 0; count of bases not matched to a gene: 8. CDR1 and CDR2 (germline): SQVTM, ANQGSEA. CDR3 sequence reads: CSVHEGQSSYEQYF. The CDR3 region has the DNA TGCAGCGTACACGAGGGACAGTCCTCCTACGAGCAGTACTTC.

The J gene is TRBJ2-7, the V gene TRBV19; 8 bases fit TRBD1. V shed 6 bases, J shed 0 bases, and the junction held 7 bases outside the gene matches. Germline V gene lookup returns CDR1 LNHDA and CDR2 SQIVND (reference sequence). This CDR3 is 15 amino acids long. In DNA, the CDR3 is TGTGCCAGTAGCATCCAGGGGGCCGGCTCCTACGAGCAGTACTTC. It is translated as CASSIQGAGSYEQYF.

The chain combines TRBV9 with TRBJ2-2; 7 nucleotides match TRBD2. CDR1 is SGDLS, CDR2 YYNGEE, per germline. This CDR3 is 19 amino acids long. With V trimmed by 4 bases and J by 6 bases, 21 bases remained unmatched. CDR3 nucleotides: TGTGCCAGCAGCTCGCCCGCGAGGCGGCTAGCGGATTTACCCGGGGAGCTGTTTTTT. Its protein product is CASSSPARRLADLPGELFF.

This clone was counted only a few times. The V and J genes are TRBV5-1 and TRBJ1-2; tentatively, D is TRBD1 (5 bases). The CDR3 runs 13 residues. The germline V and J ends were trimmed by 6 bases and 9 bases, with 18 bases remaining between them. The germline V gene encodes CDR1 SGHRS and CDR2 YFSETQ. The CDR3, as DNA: TGCGCCAGCACCCCCGGGACCGGGAGCAGCTACACCTTC. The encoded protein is CASTPGTGSSYTF. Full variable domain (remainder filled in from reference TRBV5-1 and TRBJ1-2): KAGVTQTPRYLIKTRGQQVTLSCSPISGHRSVSWYQQTPGQGLQFLFEYFSETQRNKGNFPGRFSGRQFSNSRSEMNVSTLELGDSALYLCASTPGTGSSYTFGSGTRLTVV.

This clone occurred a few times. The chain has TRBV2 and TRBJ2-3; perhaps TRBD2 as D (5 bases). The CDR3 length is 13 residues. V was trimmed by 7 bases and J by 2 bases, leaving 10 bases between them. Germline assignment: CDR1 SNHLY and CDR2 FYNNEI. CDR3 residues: CASKRETTDTQYF. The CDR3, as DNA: TGTGCCAGCAAACGGGAAACCACAGATACGCAGTATTTT.

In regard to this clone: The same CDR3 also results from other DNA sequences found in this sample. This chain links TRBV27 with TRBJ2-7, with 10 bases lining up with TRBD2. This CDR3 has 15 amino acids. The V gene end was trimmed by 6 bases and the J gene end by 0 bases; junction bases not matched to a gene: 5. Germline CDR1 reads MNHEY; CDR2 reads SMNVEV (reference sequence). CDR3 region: CASSPGLADSYEQYF. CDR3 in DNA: TGTGCCAGCAGCCCTGGACTAGCGGACTCCTACGAGCAGTACTTC.

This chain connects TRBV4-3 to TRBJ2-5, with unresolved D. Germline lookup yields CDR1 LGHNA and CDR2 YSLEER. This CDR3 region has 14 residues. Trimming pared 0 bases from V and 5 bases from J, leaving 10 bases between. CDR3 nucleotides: TGCGCCAGCAGCCAAGACACGGCAGTGGAGACCCAGTACTTC. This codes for CASSQDTAVETQYF.

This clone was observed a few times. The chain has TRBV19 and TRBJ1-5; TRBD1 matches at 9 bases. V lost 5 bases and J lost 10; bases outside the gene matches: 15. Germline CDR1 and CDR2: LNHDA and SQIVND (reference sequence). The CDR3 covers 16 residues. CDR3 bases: TGTGCCAGTAGTCCCCGTGGGACAGGGAAAGGAGAACCCCAGCATTTT. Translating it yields CASSPRGTGKGEPQHF.

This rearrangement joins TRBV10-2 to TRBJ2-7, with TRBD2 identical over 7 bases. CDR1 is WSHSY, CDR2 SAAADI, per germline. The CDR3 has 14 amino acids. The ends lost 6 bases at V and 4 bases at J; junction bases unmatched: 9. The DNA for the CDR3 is TGCGCCAGCAGCCCCCCAGGGAGGGAATACGAGCAGTACTTC. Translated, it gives CASSPPGREYEQYF.

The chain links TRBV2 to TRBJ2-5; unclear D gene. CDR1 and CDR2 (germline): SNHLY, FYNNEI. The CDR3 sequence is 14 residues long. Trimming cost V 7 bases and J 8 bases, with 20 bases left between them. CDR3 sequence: CASIADPLVRTQYF. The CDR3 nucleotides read TGTGCCAGCATTGCGGACCCATTGGTCAGAACCCAGTACTTC.

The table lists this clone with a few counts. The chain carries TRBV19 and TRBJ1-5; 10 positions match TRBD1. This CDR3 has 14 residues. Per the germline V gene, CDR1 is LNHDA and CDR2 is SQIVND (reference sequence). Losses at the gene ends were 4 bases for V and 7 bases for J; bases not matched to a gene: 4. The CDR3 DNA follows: TGTGCCAGTAGTACCGGGACAGGGGCCCAGCCCCAGCATTTT. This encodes CASSTGTGAQPQHF.

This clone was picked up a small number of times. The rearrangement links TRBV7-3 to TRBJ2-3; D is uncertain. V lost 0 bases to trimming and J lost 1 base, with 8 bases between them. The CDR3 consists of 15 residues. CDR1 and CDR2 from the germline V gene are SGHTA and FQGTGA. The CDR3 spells CASSLTLGGTDTQYF. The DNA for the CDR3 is TGTGCCAGCAGCTTAACTCTTGGCGGCACAGATACGCAGTATTTT.

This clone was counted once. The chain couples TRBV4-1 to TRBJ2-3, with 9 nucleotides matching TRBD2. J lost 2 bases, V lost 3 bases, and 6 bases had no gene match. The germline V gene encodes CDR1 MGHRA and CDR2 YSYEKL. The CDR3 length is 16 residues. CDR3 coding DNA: TGCGCCAGCAGCCATGGCGGGAGGGGGTTCACAGATACGCAGTATTTT. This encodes CASSHGGRGFTDTQYF.

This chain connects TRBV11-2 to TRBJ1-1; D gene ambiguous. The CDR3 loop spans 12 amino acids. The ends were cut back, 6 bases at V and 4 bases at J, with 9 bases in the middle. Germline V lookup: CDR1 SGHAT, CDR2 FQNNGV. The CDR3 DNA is TGTGCCAGCAGAAGATTGCCCACTGAAGCTTTCTTT. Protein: CASRRLPTEAFF.

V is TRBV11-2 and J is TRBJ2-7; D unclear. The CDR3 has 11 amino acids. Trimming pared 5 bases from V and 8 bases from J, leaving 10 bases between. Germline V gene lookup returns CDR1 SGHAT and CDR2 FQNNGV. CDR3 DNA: TGTGCCAGCAGCGAAGGACCTAAGCAGTACTTC. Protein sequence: CASSEGPKQYF. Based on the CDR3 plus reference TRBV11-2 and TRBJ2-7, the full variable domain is EAGVAQSPRYKIIEKRQSVAFWCNPISGHATLYWYQQILGQGPKLLIQFQNNGVVDDSQLPKDRFSAERLKGVDSTLKIQPAKLEDSAVYLCASSEGPKQYFGPGTRLTVT.

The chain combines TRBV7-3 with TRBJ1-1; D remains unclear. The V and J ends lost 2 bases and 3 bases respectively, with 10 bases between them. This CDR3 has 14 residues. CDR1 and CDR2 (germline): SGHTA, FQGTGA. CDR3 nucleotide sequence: TGTGCCAGCAGCTTAGCCTCAACGGACACTGAAGCTTTCTTT. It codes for CASSLASTDTEAFF.

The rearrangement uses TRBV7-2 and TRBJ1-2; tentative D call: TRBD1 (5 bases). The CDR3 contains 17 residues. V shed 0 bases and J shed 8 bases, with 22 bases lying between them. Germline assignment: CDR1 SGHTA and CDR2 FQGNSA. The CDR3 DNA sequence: TGTGCCAGCAGCTTAGCGCATTTCAACAGGCTCCAGAGGGGCTACACCTTC. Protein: CASSLAHFNRLQRGYTF.

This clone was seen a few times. This CDR3 is CASSFGVTNTEAFF. As DNA, the CDR3 is TGCGCCAGCAGCTTCGGCGTTACTAACACTGAAGCTTTCTTT. The chain joins TRBV5-1 to TRBJ1-1, with no clear D. Trimming shortened V by 2 bases and J by 2 bases, and 10 bases separated the two germline ends. Germline V gene data show CDR1 as SGHRS and CDR2 as YFSETQ. The length of the CDR3 is 14 residues.